The clone carrying this T cell receptor beta chain has ten or more counts. The data belong to a study of regulatory T cells in long-lasting Graves disease. As for time point: newly diagnosed GD, antithyroid drugs for less than 3 months. Extracted RNA from PBMCs served as the source of the TCR library. Construction of TCR beta libraries relied on iRepertoire HTBI primers and on Arm-PCR targeting CDR3 regions. MiXCR, applied by TCRdb to the multiplex PCR reads, yields one record per CDR3 protein. The table shows hundreds of thousands of distinct CDR3 sequences, with approximately 16% occurring only once. These sequences were also reported in another study, on T cells in Graves' hyperthyroidism and ophthalmopathy. This second report adds: First-round RT-PCR targeting the TCR CDR3 was performed with the HTBI primer set.

The sample consisted of peripheral blood mononuclear cells (PBMCs), taken at new diagnosis, from a patient treated with antithyroid drugs. This sequence was found in a woman aged 35-60 years with Graves disease.

The CDR3 loop is CLRDSNTEAFF. The CDR3 DNA follows: TGTCTTAGGGACAGCAACACTGAAGCTTTCTTT. The rearrangement uses TRBV2 and TRBJ1-1; 7 bases agree with TRBD1. The CDR3 extends over 11 amino acids. CDR1 SNHLY and CDR2 FYNNEI come from the germline V gene.